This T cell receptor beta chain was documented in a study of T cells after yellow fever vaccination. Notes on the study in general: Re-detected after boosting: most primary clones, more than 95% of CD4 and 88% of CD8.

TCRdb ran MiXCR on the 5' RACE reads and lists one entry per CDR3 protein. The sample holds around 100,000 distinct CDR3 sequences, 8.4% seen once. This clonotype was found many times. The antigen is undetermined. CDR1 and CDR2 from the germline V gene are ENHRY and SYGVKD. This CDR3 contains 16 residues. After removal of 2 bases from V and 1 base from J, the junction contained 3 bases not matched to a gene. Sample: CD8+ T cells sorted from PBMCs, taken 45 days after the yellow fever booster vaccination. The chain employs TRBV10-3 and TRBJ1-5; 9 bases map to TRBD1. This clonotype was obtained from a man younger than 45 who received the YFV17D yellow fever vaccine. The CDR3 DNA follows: TGTGCCATCAGTGAGGGGACAGGGTGGAGCAATCAGCCCCAGCATTTT. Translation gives CAISEGTGWSNQPQHF.